Below are 15 T cell receptor beta chains sequenced from a single sample in a study of OX40 agonist ivuxolimab in advanced cancers. Repertoires were generated with immunoSEQ multiplex PCR, while TCRdb's copy carries only in-frame clones and drops some. The sample shows fewer than 25,000 clones, around 80% of them seen only once. The material sequenced was CD4+ or CD8+ T cells sorted from blood, taken in a trial of the OX40 agonist ivuxolimab. The source is an adult with an advanced solid tumor such as melanoma, head and neck, liver or kidney cancer.

The chain recombines TRBV11-2 with TRBJ1-6, with TRBD1 matching over 7 bases. Looked up from germline, CDR1 is SGHAT and CDR2 is FQNNGV. The CDR3 spans 16 residues. Trimming took 3 bases from V and 6 from J; bases not matched to a gene: 8. This chain's CDR3 is CASSLNRGAINSPLHF. Here the CDR3 DNA reads TGTGCCAGCAGCTTGAACAGGGGCGCTATTAATTCACCCCTCCACTTT.

This chain joins TRBV6-4 and TRBJ1-5, with 9 positions matching TRBD1. J was trimmed by 5 bases and V by 2 bases; bases with no gene match: 16. CDR1 and CDR2 (germline): MRHNA, SNTAGT. The CDR3 sequence is 19 residues long. The CDR3 bases are TGTGCCAGCAGTGACCCCCTCCTAGACAGGGGGGACATTTATCAGCCCCAGCATTTT. It encodes CASSDPLLDRGDIYQPQHF.

This clone came up a few times. This chain connects TRBV9 to TRBJ2-3, with D perhaps being TRBD1 or TRBD2 (5 bases each). CDR1 is SGDLS, CDR2 YYNGEE, per germline. Trimming cost V 7 bases and J 5 bases, with 14 bases left between them. CDR3 length: 13 amino acids. CDR3 in amino acids: CASGEGSVDTQYF. CDR3 sequence (DNA): TGTGCCAGCGGAGAGGGGTCGGTAGATACGCAGTATTTT.

The chain is built from TRBV9 and TRBJ2-1; TRBD2 matches 14 bases. With 4 bases clipped from V and 5 bases from J, the junction kept 5 bases outside the gene matches. The CDR3 has 16 residues. The germline V gene has CDR1 SGDLS and CDR2 YYNGEE. The CDR3 coding sequence is TGTGCCAGCAGCTCGCGGACTAGCGGGGGGAACAATGAGCAGTTCTTC. Protein sequence: CASSSRTSGGNNEQFF.

The rearrangement joins TRBV14 to TRBJ1-2; D unclear. The CDR3 loop spans 12 amino acids. Trimming took 0 bases from V and 6 from J, leaving 5 bases between them. Germline V gene sequence: CDR1 SGHDN, CDR2 FVKESK. The CDR3 reads CASSQEADGYTF. In nucleotides, the CDR3 is TGTGCCAGCAGCCAAGAGGCTGATGGCTACACCTTC.

The V and J genes are TRBV6-5 and TRBJ2-5, with 11 positions matching TRBD2. The CDR3 is 16 amino acids. Germline V gene sequence: CDR1 MNHEY, CDR2 SVGAGI. Unmatched junction bases numbered 3, after V lost 2 bases and J lost 1 base. CDR3 nucleotide sequence: TGTGCCAGCAGTTACACGACTAGCGGGGTCCAAGAGACCCAGTACTTC. Translated: CASSYTTSGVQETQYF.

This chain connects TRBV25-1 to TRBJ2-7; D possibly corresponds to TRBD2 (5 bases). The CDR3 contains 13 residues. V lost 4 bases and J lost 0, with 7 bases in between. The germline V gene encodes CDR1 MGHDK and CDR2 SYGVNS. The CDR3 sequence: CASSVGSSYEQYF. CDR3 nucleotides: TGTGCCAGCAGTGTTGGGAGCTCCTACGAGCAGTACTTC.

The chain carries TRBV5-6 and TRBJ2-7; D is ambiguous. The germline V gene has CDR1 SGHDT and CDR2 YYEEEE. This CDR3 is 14 amino acids long. The V end lost 3 bases, the J end lost 2 bases, and 12 bases lay between the germline ends. CDR3 protein: CASSSDWTTYEQYF. Written as DNA, the CDR3 is TGTGCCAGCAGCTCCGACTGGACGACCTACGAGCAGTACTTC.

CDR3 DNA: TGTGCCAGTAGTATTGGCAGGGGGACCGGGGAGCTGTTTTTT. Protein sequence: CASSIGRGTGELFF. The chain carries TRBV19 and TRBJ2-2; 7 bases are a match to TRBD1. Germline V gives CDR1 LNHDA, CDR2 SQIVND (reference sequence). The J segment lost 5 bases and the V segment lost 3 bases, leaving 3 bases of the junction unmatched. The CDR3 totals 14 residues.

This clone is a singleton in its sample. The chain employs TRBV19 and TRBJ2-3; D is unclear. Trimming shortened V by 5 bases and J by 5 bases, and 8 bases separated the two germline ends. This CDR3 is built from 12 residues. Germline V lookup: CDR1 LNHDA, CDR2 SQIVND (reference sequence). The CDR3 region has the DNA TGTGCCAGTAGTTTACAGCAAGATACGCAGTATTTT. Translation gives CASSLQQDTQYF.

This chain links TRBV6-5 with TRBJ1-1; D unresolved. Trimming shortened V by 4 bases and J by 3 bases, and 9 bases separated the two germline ends. Germline assignment: CDR1 MNHEY and CDR2 SVGAGI. The CDR3 spans 13 residues. For the CDR3, the DNA is TGTGCCAGCAGTTCTCCGCGGTACACTGAAGCTTTCTTT. This translates into CASSSPRYTEAFF.

The genes are TRBV2 and TRBJ2-5; the D call may be TRBD1 or TRBD2 (5 bases each). CDR3 length: 15 residues. Trimming took 4 bases from V and 1 from J, leaving 13 bases between them. The germline V gene encodes CDR1 SNHLY and CDR2 FYNNEI. CDR3 DNA sequence: TGTGCCAGCAGTGCGTTAGGGGACCTCCAAGAGACCCAGTACTTC. It encodes CASSALGDLQETQYF.

The chain employs TRBV19 and TRBJ1-1, with TRBD1 as a possible D gene (5 bases). Germline CDR1 LNHDA, CDR2 SQIVND (reference sequence). This CDR3 has 14 amino acids. The ends were cut back, 3 bases at V and 0 bases at J, with 8 bases in the middle. The CDR3 reads CASSIGGMNTEAFF. DNA of the CDR3: TGTGCCAGTAGTATCGGGGGAATGAACACTGAAGCTTTCTTT.

By sample fraction, this clone is medium-sized (0.01 to 0.1%). The chain is built from TRBV27 and TRBJ2-2, with no clear D. CDR1 is MNHEY, CDR2 SMNVEV, per germline (reference sequence). Trimming pared 9 bases from V and 7 bases from J, leaving 15 bases between. This CDR3 has 13 amino acids. DNA for the CDR3: TGTGCCAGTTCCATTTCCTCGGACGGGGAGCTGTTTTTT. Protein product: CASSISSDGELFF.

The chain has TRBV27 and TRBJ2-3; D may be TRBD1 or TRBD2 (5 bases each). Germline V gene lookup returns CDR1 MNHEY and CDR2 SMNVEV (reference sequence). With 4 bases removed from V and 0 bases from J, the gap between germline ends came to 5 bases. The CDR3 contains 13 residues. The CDR3 loop is CASSWGSTDTQYF. The CDR3 nucleotides read TGTGCCAGCAGTTGGGGGAGCACAGATACGCAGTATTTT.